The sequence of this T cell receptor (beta chain) was determined in a study of T cell responses to AZD1222 COVID-19 vaccine. Germline CDR1 is LNHDA and CDR2 is SQIVND (reference sequence). The CDR3 spans 12 residues. The V gene end was trimmed by 8 bases and the J gene end by 6 bases; junction bases not matched to a gene: 5. Profiled with immunoSEQ multiplex PCR; TCRdb holds only in-frame clones, not every one. Of approximately 150,000 clones detected, about 91% appear once; the ten largest clones hold 1.1%. Points on this clone: Its antigen is unknown.

Study-wide findings and caveats: Donors in the cohort were predominantly white British and more often female, and clonal diversity was possibly underestimated. Only six AZD1222 recipients tested seropositive at baseline.

The clonotype was recovered from an adult who received the AZD1222 COVID-19 vaccine. The chain recombines TRBV19 with TRBJ1-1; TRBD1 agrees at 8 bases. This specimen consisted of peripheral blood, obtained 28 days after the second AZD1222 dose. Written as DNA, the CDR3 is TGTGCCAGTTCCCAGGGGGCGCCTGAAGCTTTCTTT. Translated, it gives CASSQGAPEAFF.